This T cell receptor beta chain was sequenced in a study of CD8+CD57+ T cells in acquired aplastic anemia. This clonotype has a count of ten or more. According to the study, genomic DNA was the template for TCR beta VDJ and CDR3 profiling. TCRdb processed the reads anew with MiXCR; each CDR3 protein has one entry. The profile shows some 220,000 distinct CDR3 sequences, roughly 35% of them singletons. The clonotype was recovered from a human donor in good health, serving as a control. The sample comprised sorted CD4+, CD8+, or CD8+CD57+ T cells (not recorded which) from PBMCs.

The CDR3 sequence is CASSSDRRGYTF. In DNA, the CDR3 is TGCGCCAGCAGCTCGGACAGGCGCGGCTACACCTTC. J is TRBJ1-2 and V is TRBV5-1; the match to TRBD1 covers 7 bases. V was pared by 3 bases and J by 8 bases, with 4 bases of the junction left unmatched. The CDR3 covers 12 residues. Germline CDR1 is SGHRS and CDR2 is YFSETQ.